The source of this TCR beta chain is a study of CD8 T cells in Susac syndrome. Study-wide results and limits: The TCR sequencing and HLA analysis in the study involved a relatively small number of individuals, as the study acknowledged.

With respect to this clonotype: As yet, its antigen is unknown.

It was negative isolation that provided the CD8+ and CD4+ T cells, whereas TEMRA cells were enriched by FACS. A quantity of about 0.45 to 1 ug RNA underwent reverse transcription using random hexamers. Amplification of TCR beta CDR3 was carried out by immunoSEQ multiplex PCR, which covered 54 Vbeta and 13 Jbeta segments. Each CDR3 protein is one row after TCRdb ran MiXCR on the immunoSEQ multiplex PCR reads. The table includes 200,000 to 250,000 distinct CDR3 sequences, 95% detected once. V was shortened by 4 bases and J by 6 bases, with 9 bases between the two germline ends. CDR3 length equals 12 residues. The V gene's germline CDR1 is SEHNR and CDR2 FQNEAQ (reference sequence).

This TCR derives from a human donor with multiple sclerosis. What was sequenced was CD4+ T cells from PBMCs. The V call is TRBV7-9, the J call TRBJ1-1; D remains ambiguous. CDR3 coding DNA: TGTGCCAGCAGCTCCCCGGGATCTGAAGCTTTCTTT. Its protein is CASSSPGSEAFF.